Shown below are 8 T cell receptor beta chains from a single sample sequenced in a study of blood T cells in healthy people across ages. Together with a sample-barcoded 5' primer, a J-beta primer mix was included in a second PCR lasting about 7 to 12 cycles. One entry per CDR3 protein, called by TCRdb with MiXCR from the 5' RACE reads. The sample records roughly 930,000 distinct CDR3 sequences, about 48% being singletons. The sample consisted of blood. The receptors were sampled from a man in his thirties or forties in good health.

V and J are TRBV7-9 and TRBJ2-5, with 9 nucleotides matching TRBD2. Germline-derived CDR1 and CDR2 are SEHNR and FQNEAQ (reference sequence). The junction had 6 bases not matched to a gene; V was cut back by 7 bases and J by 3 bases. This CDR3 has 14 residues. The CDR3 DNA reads TGTGCCAGCACCGATCCTAGCGGGGAAGAGACCCAGTACTTC. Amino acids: CASTDPSGEETQYF.

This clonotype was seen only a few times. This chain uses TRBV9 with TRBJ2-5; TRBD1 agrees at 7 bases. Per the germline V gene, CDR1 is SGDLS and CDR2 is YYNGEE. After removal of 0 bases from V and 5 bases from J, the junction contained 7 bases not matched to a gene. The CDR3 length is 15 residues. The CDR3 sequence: CASSVAPQGDETQYF. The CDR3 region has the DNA TGTGCCAGCAGCGTAGCTCCCCAGGGGGACGAGACCCAGTACTTC.

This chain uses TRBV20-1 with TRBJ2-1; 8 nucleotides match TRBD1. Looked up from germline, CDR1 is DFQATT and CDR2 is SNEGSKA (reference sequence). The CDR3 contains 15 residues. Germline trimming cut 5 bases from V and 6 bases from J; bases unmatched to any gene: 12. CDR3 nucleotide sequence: TGCAGTGCTCAAGGGACGGACAGGGCCATCAATGAGCAGTTCTTC. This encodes CSAQGTDRAINEQFF.

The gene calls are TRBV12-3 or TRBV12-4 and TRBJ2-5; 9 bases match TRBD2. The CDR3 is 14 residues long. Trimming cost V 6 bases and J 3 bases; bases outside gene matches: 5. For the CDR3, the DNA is TGTGCCAGCAGGCTGACTAGCGGTGAAGAGACCCAGTACTTC. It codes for CASRLTSGEETQYF.

The CDR3 is CASSQDPGSNTIYF. In DNA form, the CDR3 reads TGCGCCAGCAGCCAAGATCCCGGGAGTAACACCATATATTTT. The chain links TRBV4-3 to TRBJ1-3; unclear D gene. V lost 0 bases and J lost 7, with 10 bases in between. Germline V gives CDR1 LGHNA, CDR2 YSLEER. This CDR3 comprises 14 residues.

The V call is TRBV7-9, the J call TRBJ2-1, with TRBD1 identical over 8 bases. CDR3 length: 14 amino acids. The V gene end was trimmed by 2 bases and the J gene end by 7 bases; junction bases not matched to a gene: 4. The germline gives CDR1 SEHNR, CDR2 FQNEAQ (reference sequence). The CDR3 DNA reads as TGTGCCAGCAGCTTACCTGGACAGGGAAATGAGCAGTTCTTC. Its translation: CASSLPGQGNEQFF.

Written as DNA, the CDR3 is TGTGCCAGCAGCCAAGTATTCTCACTAGCGGGGCCCAATGAGCAGTTCTTC. Amino acids: CASSQVFSLAGPNEQFF. The genes are TRBV3-1 and TRBJ2-1, with TRBD2 identical over 10 bases. This CDR3 comprises 17 residues. CDR1 LGHDT and CDR2 YNNKEL come from the germline V gene (reference sequence). With 1 base clipped from V and 6 bases from J, the junction kept 9 bases outside the gene matches.

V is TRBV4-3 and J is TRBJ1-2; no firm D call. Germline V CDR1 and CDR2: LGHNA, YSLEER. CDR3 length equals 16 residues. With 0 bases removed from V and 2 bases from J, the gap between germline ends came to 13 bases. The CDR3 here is CASSQEIQARNYGYTF. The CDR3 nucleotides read TGCGCCAGCAGCCAAGAAATCCAGGCTAGAAACTATGGCTACACCTTC.